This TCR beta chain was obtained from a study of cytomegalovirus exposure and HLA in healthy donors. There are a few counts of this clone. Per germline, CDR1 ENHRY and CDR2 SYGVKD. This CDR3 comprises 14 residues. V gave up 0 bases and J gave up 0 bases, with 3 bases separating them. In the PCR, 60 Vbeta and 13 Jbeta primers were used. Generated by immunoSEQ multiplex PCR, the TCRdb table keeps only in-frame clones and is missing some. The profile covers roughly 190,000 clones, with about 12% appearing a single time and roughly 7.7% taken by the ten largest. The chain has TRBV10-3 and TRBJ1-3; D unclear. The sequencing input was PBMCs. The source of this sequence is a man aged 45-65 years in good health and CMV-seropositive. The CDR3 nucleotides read TGTGCCATCAGTGAGTCGCGCTCTGGAAACACCATATATTTT. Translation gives CAISESRSGNTIYF.